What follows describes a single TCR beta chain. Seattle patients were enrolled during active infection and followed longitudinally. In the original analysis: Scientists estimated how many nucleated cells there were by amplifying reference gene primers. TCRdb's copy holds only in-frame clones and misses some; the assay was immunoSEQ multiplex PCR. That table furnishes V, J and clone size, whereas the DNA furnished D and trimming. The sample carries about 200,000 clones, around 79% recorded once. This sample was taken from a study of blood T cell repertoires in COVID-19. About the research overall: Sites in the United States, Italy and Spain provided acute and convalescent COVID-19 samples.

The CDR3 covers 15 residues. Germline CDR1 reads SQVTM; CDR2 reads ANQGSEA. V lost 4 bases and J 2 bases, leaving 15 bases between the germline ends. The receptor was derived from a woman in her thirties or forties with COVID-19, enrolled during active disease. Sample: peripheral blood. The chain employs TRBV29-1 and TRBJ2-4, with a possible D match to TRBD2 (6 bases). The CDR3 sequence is CSVATGAGPKNIQYF. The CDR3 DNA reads TGCAGCGTTGCCACAGGAGCGGGCCCCAAAAACATTCAGTACTTC.